This passage covers 3 T cell receptor beta chains from one sample sequenced in a study of OX40 agonist ivuxolimab in advanced cancers. The library relied on the immunoSEQ multiplex PCR assay. This is the immuneACCESS table as TCRdb keeps it, with only in-frame sequences that have V and J called. A part of the clones is gone; compared with another copy, unresolved V genes explain less than half, and the rest is unexplained. Present in this sample are about 7,400 clones, roughly 87% of which were seen just once. Of the sample, roughly 30% falls within the top ten clones. The specimen comprised CD4+ or CD8+ T cells sorted from blood, sampled in a trial of the OX40 agonist ivuxolimab. These receptors all come from an adult with an advanced solid tumor such as melanoma, head and neck, liver or kidney cancer.

The chain uses TRBV9 and TRBJ2-1; TRBD2 might be the D (5 bases). CDR1 SGDLS and CDR2 YYNGEE come from the germline V gene. Trimming pared 4 bases from V and 7 bases from J, leaving 21 bases between. The CDR3 loop spans 16 amino acids. The CDR3 loop is CASSFQTGGSENEQFF. The DNA of the CDR3 is TGTGCCAGCAGCTTCCAGACGGGCGGTAGCGAGAATGAGCAGTTCTTC.

The chain recombines TRBV7-9 with TRBJ2-7; 7 bases agree with TRBD1. This CDR3 region has 15 residues. The V gene end was trimmed by 6 bases and the J gene end by 6 bases; junction bases not matched to a gene: 14. Germline V CDR1 and CDR2: SEHNR, FQNEAQ (reference sequence). The chain's CDR3 is CASSTSTGVYGEQYF. The DNA of the CDR3 is TGTGCCAGCAGTACTTCAACAGGGGTCTACGGCGAGCAGTACTTC.

This clone appeared a single time. This chain links TRBV7-8 with TRBJ2-3; D uncertain. The CDR3 length is 16 residues. With 1 base removed from V and 0 bases from J, the gap between germline ends came to 11 bases. Germline CDR1 reads SGHVS; CDR2 reads FQNEAQ. The CDR3 DNA reads TGTGCCAGCAGCTTAGAGACGGGCCCTAGCACAGATACGCAGTATTTT. It encodes CASSLETGPSTDTQYF.